This T cell receptor (beta chain) was obtained from a study of control samples from healthy donors and cancer patients (dated by TCRdb to the early 2020s). Receptors were amplified or captured by the immunoSEQ multiplex PCR assay. In TCRdb, the immuneACCESS table is reduced to in-frame sequences with V and J assigned. These tables do not hold every clone; where another copy was compared, an unresolved V gene accounts for under half, and the others remain unexplained. The sample table holds roughly 76,000 clones, of which less than 95% were seen once. Around 6.5% of the sample is taken by the ten largest. From the germline V gene, CDR1 is MNHNS and CDR2 is SASEGT. The CDR3, from cysteine to phenylalanine, totals 15 residues. The kept DNA is CDR3 alone, 45 bases in frame from the first base. At the junction V is shortened by 2 bases and J by 0 bases; bases outside the gene matches: 2. This clone was seen ten or more times. Which antigen it targets is not known. Per-nucleotide qualities are absent, and no much larger clonotype sits a single base away.

The clonotype was recovered from a woman aged 40 to 55 in good health. The sample taken for sequencing was blood. The V gene is TRBV6-1 and the J gene is TRBJ2-5; TRBD2 agrees with 8 junctional bases. The DNA is TGTGCCAGCAGTGAATTTAGCGGGGACCAAGAGACCCAGTACTTC. Its translation reads: CASSEFSGDQETQYF.